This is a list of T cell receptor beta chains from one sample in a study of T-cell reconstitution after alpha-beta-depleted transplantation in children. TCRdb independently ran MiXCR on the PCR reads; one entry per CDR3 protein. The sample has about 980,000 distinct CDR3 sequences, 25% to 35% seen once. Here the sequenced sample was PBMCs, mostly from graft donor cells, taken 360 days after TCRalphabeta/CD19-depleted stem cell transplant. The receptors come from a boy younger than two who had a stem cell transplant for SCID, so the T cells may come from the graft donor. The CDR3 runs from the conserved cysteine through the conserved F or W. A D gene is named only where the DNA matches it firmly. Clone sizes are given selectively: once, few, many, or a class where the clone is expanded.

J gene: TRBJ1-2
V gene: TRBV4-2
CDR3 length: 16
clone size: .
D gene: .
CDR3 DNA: TGTGCCAGCAGCCAAGATTGGCCGGGGGAGGGCTATGGCTACACCTTC
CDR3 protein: CASSQDWPGEGYGYTF

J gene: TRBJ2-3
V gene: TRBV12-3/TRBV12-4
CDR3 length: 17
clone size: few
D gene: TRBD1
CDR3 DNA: TGTGCCAGCAGACCGGGACAGCTCGAGTCTAGCACAGATACGCAGTATTTT
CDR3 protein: CASRPGQLESSTDTQYF

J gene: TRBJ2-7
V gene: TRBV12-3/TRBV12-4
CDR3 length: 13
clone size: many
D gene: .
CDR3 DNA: TGTGCCAGCAGCATCCAGGGGTCCTACGAGCAGTACTTC
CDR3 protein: CASSIQGSYEQYF

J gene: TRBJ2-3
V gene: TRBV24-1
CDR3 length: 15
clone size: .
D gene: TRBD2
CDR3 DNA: TGTGCCACCGAATTTAGCGGGGACAGCACAGATACGCAGTATTTT
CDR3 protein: CATEFSGDSTDTQYF

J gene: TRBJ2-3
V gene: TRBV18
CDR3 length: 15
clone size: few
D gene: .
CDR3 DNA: TGTGCCAGCTCACCACTCAGGGGCTACACAGATACGCAGTATTTT
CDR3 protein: CASSPLRGYTDTQYF

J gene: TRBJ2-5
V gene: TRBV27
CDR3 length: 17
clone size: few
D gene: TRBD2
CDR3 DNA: TGTGCCAGCAGTTTAGTTCCGGGAGGGAAACCTCGGGAGACCCAGTACTTC
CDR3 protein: CASSLVPGGKPRETQYF

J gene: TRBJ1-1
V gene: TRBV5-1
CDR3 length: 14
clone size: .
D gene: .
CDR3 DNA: TGCGCCAGCAGCATTGGGGCCCCGAACCCTGAAGCTTTCTTT
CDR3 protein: CASSIGAPNPEAFF

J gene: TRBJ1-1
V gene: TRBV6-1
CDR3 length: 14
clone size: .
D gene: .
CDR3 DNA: TGTGCCAGCAGTCCCGGATGGGGGCGCACTGAAGCTTTCTTT
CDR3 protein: CASSPGWGRTEAFF

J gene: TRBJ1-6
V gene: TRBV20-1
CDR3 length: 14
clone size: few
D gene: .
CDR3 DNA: TGCAGTGCTAGAGATTCTTGGGACATCAAACCCCTCCACTTT
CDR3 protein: CSARDSWDIKPLHF

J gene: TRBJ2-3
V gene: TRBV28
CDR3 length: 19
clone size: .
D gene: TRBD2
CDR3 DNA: TGTGTCAGCAGCCTTAGCCTAGCGGGGGGTCCCATAAGCACAGATACGCAGTATTTT
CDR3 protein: CVSSLSLAGGPISTDTQYF

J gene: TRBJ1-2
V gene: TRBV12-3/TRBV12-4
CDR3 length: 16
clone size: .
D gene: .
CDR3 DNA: TGTGCCAGCAGTGCCACCGGGGGGGCGGGCGACTATGGCTACACCTTC
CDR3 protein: CASSATGGAGDYGYTF

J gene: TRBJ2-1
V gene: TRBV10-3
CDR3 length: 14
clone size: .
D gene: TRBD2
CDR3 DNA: TGTGCCATCAGTGGCGGGACTAGGGCCAATGAGCAGTTCTTC
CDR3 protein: CAISGGTRANEQFF

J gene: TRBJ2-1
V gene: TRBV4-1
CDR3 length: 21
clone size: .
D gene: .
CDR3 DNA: TGCGCCAGCAGCCAAGAGCCCCCAGACCTGGGGGGGGGCATCCCATACAATGAGCAGTTCTTC
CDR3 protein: CASSQEPPDLGGGIPYNEQFF

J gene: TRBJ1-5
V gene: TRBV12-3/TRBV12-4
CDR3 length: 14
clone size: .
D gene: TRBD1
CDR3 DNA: TGTGCCAGCAGGGCAGGGACAGTGTATCAGCCCCAGCATTTT
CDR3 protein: CASRAGTVYQPQHF

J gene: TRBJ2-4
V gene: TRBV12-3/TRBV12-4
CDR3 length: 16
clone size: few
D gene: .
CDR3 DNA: TGTGCCAGCAGTTTAGTCAGTGGCCTCTCCAAAAACATTCAGTACTTC
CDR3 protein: CASSLVSGLSKNIQYF

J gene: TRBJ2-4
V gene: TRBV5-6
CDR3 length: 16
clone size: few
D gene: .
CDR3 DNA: TGTGCCAGCAGCTTGGGCAACCCCGGAGGCCGCAGCATTCAGTACTTC
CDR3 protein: CASSLGNPGGRSIQYF

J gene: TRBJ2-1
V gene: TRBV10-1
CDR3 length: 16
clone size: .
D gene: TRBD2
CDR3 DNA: TGCGCCAGCAGTGATCCCGGGACTAGCGGGCGTGGCGAGCAGTTCTTC
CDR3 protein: CASSDPGTSGRGEQFF

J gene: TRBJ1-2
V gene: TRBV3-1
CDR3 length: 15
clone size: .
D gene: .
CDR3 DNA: TGTGCCAGCAGCCAAGGGGCCCGAGGGCTCTATGGCTACACCTTC
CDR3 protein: CASSQGARGLYGYTF

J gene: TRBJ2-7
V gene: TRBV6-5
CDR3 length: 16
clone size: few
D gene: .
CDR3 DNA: TGTGCCAGCAGTTACCCCGACCGACCGGCGGTATGGGAGCAGTACTTC
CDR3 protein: CASSYPDRPAVWEQYF

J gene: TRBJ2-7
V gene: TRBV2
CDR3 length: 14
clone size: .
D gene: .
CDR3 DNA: TGTGCCAGCACCCGGACAGAGCAAATCTACGAGCAGTACTTC
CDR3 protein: CASTRTEQIYEQYF

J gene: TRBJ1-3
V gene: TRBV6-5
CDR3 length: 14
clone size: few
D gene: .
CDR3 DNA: TGTGCCAGCAGTTACGGGACCCTTGGAAACACCATATATTTT
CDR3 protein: CASSYGTLGNTIYF

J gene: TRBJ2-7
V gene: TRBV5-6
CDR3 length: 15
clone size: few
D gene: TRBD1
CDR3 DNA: TGTGCCAGCAGCTTGCGGAGACAGGGATTTCACGAGCAGTACTTC
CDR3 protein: CASSLRRQGFHEQYF

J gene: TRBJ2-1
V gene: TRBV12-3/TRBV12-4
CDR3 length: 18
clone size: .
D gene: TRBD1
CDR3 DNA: TGTGCCAGCAGTCGGGACAGGAAGGACAGGATCTCCTACAATGAGCAGTTCTTC
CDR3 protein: CASSRDRKDRISYNEQFF

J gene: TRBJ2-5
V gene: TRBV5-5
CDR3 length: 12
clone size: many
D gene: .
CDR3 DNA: TGTGCCAGCAGCTTGGCATGGGAGACCCAGTACTTC
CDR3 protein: CASSLAWETQYF

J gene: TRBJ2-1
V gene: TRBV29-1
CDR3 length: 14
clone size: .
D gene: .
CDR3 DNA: TGCAGCGTTGGTTATCAGGGGTTCCACAATGAGCAGTTCTTC
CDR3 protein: CSVGYQGFHNEQFF

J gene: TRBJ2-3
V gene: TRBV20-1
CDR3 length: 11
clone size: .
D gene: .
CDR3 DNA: TGCAGTGCGCTAATTCCGGGAGAGCAGTATTTT
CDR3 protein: CSALIPGEQYF

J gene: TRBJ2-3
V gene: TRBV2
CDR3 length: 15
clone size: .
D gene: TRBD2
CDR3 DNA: TGTGCCAGCAGTAGCGGGGGGTCCCTCACAGATACGCAGTATTTT
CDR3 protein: CASSSGGSLTDTQYF

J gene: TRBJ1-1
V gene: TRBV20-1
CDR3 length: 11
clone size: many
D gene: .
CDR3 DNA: TGCAGTGCCACTAAGCCCACTGAAGCTTTCTTT
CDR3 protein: CSATKPTEAFF

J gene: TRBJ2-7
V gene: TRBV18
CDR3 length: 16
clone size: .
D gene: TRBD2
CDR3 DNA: TGTGCCAGCTCACCAAAGGGGCTAGCGGGTCCTCAGGAGCAGTACTTC
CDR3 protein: CASSPKGLAGPQEQYF